This T cell receptor beta chain derives from a study of shared clonotypes between healthy human individuals (dated by TCRdb to 2020 to 2021). Describing the broader study: A couple of women and three men aged 18 to 49 years were included in the cohort. To estimate repertoire size and how much clonotype sharing occurs between individuals, the study deeply sequenced the blood TCR repertoires of 5 or 6 healthy adults. For each donor, three plates each were used for CD4 naive and CD4 memory, two plates were used for CD8 naive, and one plate was used for CD8 memory. Each donor's leukapheresis produced roughly between about 0.9 and 9.5 billion PBMCs. Libraries were prepared and TCR repertoires were sequenced by different laboratories using diverse techniques, in order to increase sequencing depth and limit assay-specific biases. General conclusions and limits of the study: Incomplete sequencing was indicated by rarefaction of sorted-subset datasets, despite the large sequencing depth. Compared with non-shared clonotypes, the clonotypes found in all four sorted-subset donors had higher generation probabilities. Based on pairwise subsampling, the degree of clonotype sharing among donors was expected to be affected by sequencing depth. Sampling was restricted to blood, and TCR repertoires in tissue are likely to differ from TCR repertoires in blood. Naive subsets generally had larger estimated clonotype richness than memory subsets. Across a few donors, about 5.2% of naive CD4, around 3.3% of naive CD8, roughly 2.3% of memory CD4, and roughly 0.4% of memory CD8 clonotypes were shared. The small number of donors limited the genetic and exposure-history diversity represented.

This clone was detected a few times. What antigen it recognizes has not been identified. Qualities for individual bases were not recorded, and no much larger clone is one base off. Using the deep immunoSEQ assay, multiplex PCR amplified TCR CDR3 regions from genomic DNA. Extracted genomic DNA from each cell subset was spread evenly across all wells of several immunoSEQ 96-well plates, with each plate serving as a replicate. For sorted subsets, each replicate PCR was loaded with 200 ng genomic DNA, equivalent to approximately 33,000 T cell genomes. The purified libraries were quantified using a Qubit 3.0 fluorometer, sized with a Bioanalyzer 2100, and then quantified again using the KAPA Library Quantification kit. Every immunoSEQ 96-well plate was sequenced on a separate single-read 150-cycle Illumina NextSeq 550 flow cell. As for the authors' bioinformatics: Because the immunoSEQ output held only junctional sequences and lacked quality scores, the filtering could not match the filtering applied to full-length reads. Sequences were annotated with PyIR, a Python wrapper for IgBLAST v1.9, and V/J genes and CDR3 were assigned using IMGT germline references. Reads were filtered out if the reads had weak V/J assignments (E-value above 1e-6), no CDR3, stop codons, out-of-frame junctions, or ambiguous translated residues. V3J clonotypes were defined by identical inferred V gene, J gene, and CDR3 amino acid sequence. Percentage overlap between repertoires was calculated by dividing the number of shared unique clonotypes by the size of the smaller repertoire. Richness of each repertoire was evaluated using RTK rarefaction, the Chao1 estimator, and Recon v2.1 estimates of unobserved clonotypes. Generation probabilities were computed with OLGA for all TCRbeta clonotypes obtained by the gDNA method from several donors. TCRdb retrieved this table from immuneACCESS and kept in-frame rearrangements only. Not all clones are present; in checked studies, unresolved V genes account for under half, and no reason is known for the remainder. The DNA was the basis for D and trimming; V, J and clone size are from that table. The sample table lists around 700,000 clones, 55% to 85% of them with a count of one. The top ten constitute under 2% of the sample.

Healthy HIV-negative adults with no recently reported acute infections or vaccinations were included as donors. Every donor was a Caucasian adult living in Nashville, Tennessee, USA. CD4+ T cells were enriched by magnetic negative selection; naive cells were then positively selected on CD45RA, and the negative fraction formed the memory subset. Blood was obtained by leukapheresis, after which PBMCs were separated by Ficoll-Histopaque density gradient centrifugation and cryopreserved in liquid nitrogen vapor phase. Purity and quantity of every magnetically sorted T cell population were checked by analytical flow cytometry. Genomic DNA was isolated from each sorted fraction and quantified by UV absorbance on a Nanodrop 2000c. The junction shows trimming of 6 bases on V and 4 bases on J, plus 15 bases between the germline ends. As encoded in the germline V gene, CDR1 is SNHLY while CDR2 is FYNNEI. The CDR3 measures 14 amino acids from cysteine to phenylalanine. CDR3 DNA is the only sequence kept; it has 42 bases, read in frame from the first base.

The clonotype comes from a woman between 25 and 40 years old in good health. Sequenced sample: memory CD4+ T cells sorted from blood. The sample's cell subset or site label, in plain terms: CD45RA-negative fraction. The V and J genes are TRBV2 and TRBJ1-1; D gene: possibly TRBD1, on 6 matching bases. The CDR3 in this case is CASRDDRRGTEAFF. At the DNA level, the sequence is TGTGCCAGCAGAGACGACAGGCGGGGCACTGAAGCTTTCTTT.